This T cell receptor (beta chain) was recorded in a study of Ad26.COV2.S vaccination and SARS-CoV-2 variants (dated by TCRdb to the early 2020s). Broadly, across the study: Donors in the vaccine arm were drawn from COV1001, a phase I-IIa trial of Ad26.COV2.S in healthy adults that was multicentre, randomized, double-blind and placebo-controlled. Investigators remained blinded to trial group allocation during experiments and outcome assessment. Trial participants were randomized into five groups of five, in which low-dose or high-dose Ad26.COV2.S was given once or twice, or placebo was given on both occasions. Ad26.COV2.S was given intramuscularly at 5x10^10 or 1x10^11 viral particles, as a single shot or as two shots 56 days apart. A total of approximately 30 samples were included in the TCR-sequenced set, comprising about 20 Ad26.COV2.S vaccine recipients, 5 placebo recipients and 8 SARS-CoV-2 convalescent individuals. TCRbeta repertoire sequencing served as the tool for gauging how specific and how broad the SARS-CoV-2-reactive T cell receptors were following Ad26.COV2.S vaccination. Findings and caveats that apply to the study as a whole: Vaccine and placebo recipients had comparable non-spike TCR breadth, which fits with the vaccine containing only spike. After vaccination, spike-specific CD8+ and CD4+ T cell responses were reported to show substantial breadth. According to the authors, total T cell responses may have been underestimated by the TCR breadth and depth analyses. Higher spike-specific TCR breadth was observed in Ad26.COV2.S recipients than in placebo recipients (P = 0.0014). The study lacked the statistical power to compare responses across vaccine doses or regimens.

The label giving this sample's treatment or condition can be read as: around 19 received Ad26.COV2.S at low or high dose, single or two shots; several received placebo; per-sample allocation not given. Repertoires of vaccine and placebo recipients were sequenced from samples collected on day 63 after the first injection. Between 29 July and 7 August 2020, Cohort 1b enrolled about two dozen adults aged 18-55 years at one site in Boston, USA. As a vaccine, Ad26.COV2.S was a replication-incompetent adenovirus type 26 vector that expressed a prefusion-stabilized SARS-CoV-2 spike protein derived from the original Wuhan strain. Germline trimming: 7 bases from V, 5 bases from J; junction bases outside gene matches: 10. For CDR1 and CDR2, the germline V gene (reference sequence) lists MNHNY and SVGAGI. The CDR3 has 15 amino acids, counting the end cysteine and phenylalanine. Only CDR3 DNA remains: 45 bases, in frame from the first base.

In regard to this clone: Its antigen remains unidentified. No base qualities exist here, and no much larger clone lies one base off it.

TCRbeta CDR3 regions were sequenced with the immunoSEQ Assay. After extraction, genomic DNA underwent amplification by bias-controlled multiplex PCR, followed by high-throughput sequencing. From the authors' description of their analysis: To quantify the absolute abundance of each unique TCRbeta CDR3 region, sequences were collapsed and filtered. T cell fraction was estimated by normalizing TCRbeta template counts to usable DNA, which was measured by amplifying reference genes present in all nucleated cells. Repertoire TCRs were annotated as SARS-CoV-2-specific by exact matching of V gene, CDR3 amino acid sequence and J gene to a known reactive TCR set. The reference SARS-CoV-2 TCR set was obtained from MIRA and was filtered for enrichment in COVID-19-positive ImmuneCODE repertoires, whereby public or cross-reactive TCRs were removed. Using the MIRA antigens, annotated TCRs were further analysed by specific ORF or by position within an ORF. Depth was the summed frequency of annotated unique rearrangements, while breadth was defined as annotated unique rearrangements over total unique productive rearrangements. Two-sided Wilcoxon rank-sum tests were used to compare TCR breadth between groups. TCRdb provides this immuneACCESS table in a form limited to in-frame rearrangements. Some clones are lacking; in checked studies, under half of them reflect an unresolved V gene, and why the rest are absent is not known. The D gene and trimming were derived from the DNA, and the V and J assignments and clone size from that table. This sample lists about 350,000 clones; approximately 81% were detected once. The ten largest clones take up around 3% of the sample.

The receptor was derived from a person between 18 and 59 years old who received the Ad26.COV2.S COVID-19 vaccine or a placebo. The rearrangement joined TRBV6-6 to TRBJ2-7, with 11 bases in between that match TRBD1. The input for sequencing was peripheral blood, taken in a trial of Ad26.COV2.S vaccine versus placebo. The sequenced DNA is TGTGCCAGCATCCCGGGACAGGGGGTTTGGGACGAGCAGTACTTC. The resulting protein is CASIPGQGVWDEQYF.